These 19 T cell receptor beta chains share one sample of origin, sequenced in a study of cytomegalovirus exposure and HLA in healthy donors. PCR used 60 Vbeta primers and 13 Jbeta primers. Only in-frame clones appear in the TCRdb table, and some are missing; sequencing was by immunoSEQ multiplex PCR. The sample has about 83,000 clones, about four fifths seen once. Specimen: PBMCs. The receptors here all came from a young woman in good health and CMV-seronegative.

The chain recombines TRBV5-4 with TRBJ2-3, with 13 bases identical to TRBD2. The CDR3 consists of 16 residues. The junction had 5 bases not matched to a gene; V was cut back by 0 bases and J by 7 bases. Germline CDR1 and CDR2: SGHNT and YYREEE (reference sequence). DNA for the CDR3: TGTGCCAGCAGCTTGGGGACTAGCGGGAGTATATATACGCAGTATTTT. Translating it yields CASSLGTSGSIYTQYF. Full variable domain (rest looked up from reference TRBV5-4 and TRBJ2-3): ETGVTQSPTHLIKTRGQQVTLRCSSQSGHNTVSWYQQALGQGPQFIFQYYREEENGRGNFPPRFSGLQFPNYSSELNVNALELDDSALYLCASSLGTSGSIYTQYFGPGTRLTVL.

This chain joins TRBV27 and TRBJ2-5; 11 nucleotides match TRBD2. The J call may be wrong; the DNA end is better matched by TRBJ2-7. This CDR3 comprises 15 residues. Germline V gene data show CDR1 as MNHEY and CDR2 as SMNVEV (reference sequence). CDR3 sequence reads: CASRRTSGPSYEQYF. CDR3 sequence (DNA): TGTGCCAGCAGGCGGACTAGCGGGCCCTCCTACGAGCAGTACTTC.

On this clone: This sample also contains other DNA sequences that code for the same CDR3. This sequence joins TRBV9 and TRBJ2-5, with 14 bases identical to TRBD2. V shed 3 bases, J shed 5 bases, and the junction held 9 bases outside the gene matches. CDR1 is SGDLS and CDR2 is YYNGEE in the germline V gene. This CDR3 contains 17 residues. CDR3 residues: CASSEGLAGEDPETQYF. CDR3 DNA: TGTGCCAGCAGCGAGGGACTAGCGGGAGAGGACCCGGAGACCCAGTACTTC.

The chain links TRBV30 to TRBJ2-3; 7 bases fit TRBD2. The germline CDR1 and CDR2 sequences are GTSNPN and SVGIG (reference sequence). V was clipped by 0 bases and J by 1 base; unmatched bases: 16. The CDR3 sequence is 19 residues long. The DNA for the CDR3 is TGTGCCTGGAGTGTCGAGGGTAGCGGGCAAATTGGGGGCACAGATACGCAGTATTTT. It translates to CAWSVEGSGQIGGTDTQYF.

In this sample, this clone turned up once. V gene TRBV4-3 combines with J gene TRBJ2-4; 10 nucleotides align to TRBD1. The germline CDR1 and CDR2 sequences are LGHNA and YSLEER. The CDR3 is 18 amino acids. V shed 4 bases, J shed 3 bases, and the junction held 12 bases outside the gene matches. The CDR3 DNA reads TGCGCCAGCAGCCCGATGGGACAGGGGACGTCCGGCAAAAACATTCAGTACTTC. Protein sequence: CASSPMGQGTSGKNIQYF.

This clone was seen just once. The gene calls are TRBV7-2 and TRBJ1-2; 10 bases are shared with TRBD1. The germline gives CDR1 SGHTA, CDR2 FQGNSA. V shed 4 bases and J 3 bases; nucleotides not matched to a gene: 2. The CDR3 is 14 residues long. The CDR3 here is CASSSTGGDYGYTF. CDR3 nucleotide sequence: TGTGCCAGCAGCTCGACAGGGGGCGACTATGGCTACACCTTC.

As concerns this clone: This CDR3 is also generated by other DNA sequences in the sample. V usage is TRBV7-6 and J usage is TRBJ2-3, with D tentatively TRBD2 (5 bases). V dropped 6 bases and J dropped 6 bases, with 10 bases sitting between them. The CDR3 spans 12 residues. Per the germline V gene, CDR1 is SGHVS and CDR2 is FNYEAQ. CDR3 sequence: CASSRRRDTQYF. The DNA for the CDR3 is TGTGCCAGCAGTCGTCGGAGGGATACGCAGTATTTT.

V gene TRBV11-1 combines with J gene TRBJ2-3, with 13 bases aligning to TRBD2. V shed 3 bases and J 4 bases; nucleotides not matched to a gene: 10. From germline, CDR1 is SGHAT and CDR2 FQDESV (reference sequence). CDR3 length: 18 residues. CDR3 region: CASSLGDRLAGGPDTQYF. In DNA form, the CDR3 reads TGTGCCAGCAGCTTGGGTGACCGACTAGCGGGAGGACCAGATACGCAGTATTTT.

The chain joins TRBV2 to TRBJ2-7; no definite D call. The CDR3 spans 15 residues. V was clipped by 7 bases and J by 1 base, with 17 bases between them. Germline V gene lookup returns CDR1 SNHLY and CDR2 FYNNEI. The CDR3 loop reads CASNPVQRTSYEQYF. The CDR3 DNA follows: TGTGCCAGCAATCCCGTCCAGCGAACTTCCTACGAGCAGTACTTC.

The chain employs TRBV5-1 and TRBJ2-2, with 10 bases identical to TRBD2. The J segment lost 4 bases and the V segment lost 5 bases, leaving 5 bases of the junction unmatched. The CDR3 loop spans 15 amino acids. Germline V gene sequence: CDR1 SGHRS, CDR2 YFSETQ. CDR3 sequence (DNA): TGCGCCAGCAGTCCCCGGACTAGCGGCACCGGGGAGCTGTTTTTT. Residues: CASSPRTSGTGELFF. Combining the CDR3 with reference TRBV5-1 and TRBJ2-2 gives the whole variable domain KAGVTQTPRYLIKTRGQQVTLSCSPISGHRSVSWYQQTPGQGLQFLFEYFSETQRNKGNFPGRFSGRQFSNSRSEMNVSTLELGDSALYLCASSPRTSGTGELFFGEGSRLTVL.

The chain links TRBV6-1 to TRBJ1-5, with TRBD1 matching 12 bases. The V segment lost 7 bases and the J segment 6 bases; nucleotides outside the gene matches: 4. The CDR3 runs 14 residues. CDR1 is MNHNS and CDR2 is SASEGT in the germline V gene. The CDR3 bases are TGTGCCAGCACTGGGACAGGGGGCTTTCAGCCCCAGCATTTT. This sequence encodes CASTGTGGFQPQHF.

The genes are TRBV5-4 and TRBJ2-1; tentative D call: TRBD2 (5 bases). Trimming took 5 bases from V and 6 from J, leaving 15 bases between them. The CDR3 has 14 amino acids. Per the germline V gene, CDR1 is SGHNT and CDR2 is YYREEE (reference sequence). The CDR3 coding sequence is TGTGCCAGCAGGTCCGCGCTCGCGGGCAATGAGCAGTTCTTC. It specifies CASRSALAGNEQFF.

This clone showed up just a few times. The chain links TRBV5-4 to TRBJ1-1; weak D call: TRBD1 (5 bases). The germline V gene encodes CDR1 SGHNT and CDR2 YYREEE (reference sequence). CDR3 size: 13 residues. Deletions cut 4 bases from V and 4 bases from J, with 11 bases between. The CDR3 region is CASSPGGTTEAFF. In nucleotides, the CDR3 is TGTGCCAGCAGCCCGGGGGGAACCACTGAAGCTTTCTTT.

This clone appeared a few times. V and J are TRBV9 and TRBJ2-7, with D maybe TRBD2 (7 bases). V gave up 0 bases and J gave up 5 bases, with 15 bases separating them. The CDR3 covers 15 residues. Germline CDR1 SGDLS, CDR2 YYNGEE. CDR3 nucleotide sequence: TGTGCCAGCAGCGTAGGGGGGGGGCCGACCCACGAGCAGTACTTC. Translation gives CASSVGGGPTHEQYF.

The chain combines TRBV27 with TRBJ2-7; the match to TRBD2 covers 11 bases. V lost 6 bases and J lost 0; bases outside the gene matches: 10. CDR3 size: 17 residues. Germline V lookup: CDR1 MNHEY, CDR2 SMNVEV (reference sequence). This CDR3 reads CASSKGLAGPSSYEQYF. CDR3 coding DNA: TGTGCCAGCAGCAAAGGACTAGCGGGCCCGAGCTCCTACGAGCAGTACTTC.

The J gene is TRBJ2-7, the V gene TRBV6-1, with unresolved D. The CDR3 consists of 11 residues. CDR1 is MNHNS, CDR2 SASEGT, per germline. V lost 7 bases and J 5 bases, leaving 9 bases between the germline ends. This CDR3 reads CASNLFDEQYF. For the CDR3, the DNA is TGTGCCAGCAATCTGTTCGACGAGCAGTACTTC.

This clone showed up just once. This chain connects TRBV6-5 to TRBJ2-5; perhaps TRBD1 as D (5 bases). Near its end, the DNA agrees better with TRBJ2-7, so the J call may be wrong. Germline lookup yields CDR1 MNHEY and CDR2 SVGAGI. The CDR3 is 14 amino acids. The CDR3 is CASSSRRQNYEQYF. Written as DNA, the CDR3 is TGTGCCAGCAGTTCACGGAGACAGAACTACGAGCAGTACTTC.

This chain joins TRBV10-3 and TRBJ2-1, with D possibly matching TRBD1 (5 bases). V was trimmed by 10 bases and J by 7 bases, leaving 8 bases between them. The germline V gene encodes CDR1 ENHRY and CDR2 SYGVKD. This CDR3 comprises 10 residues. The CDR3 region has the DNA TGTGCCACTAGGGGAAATGAGCAGTTCTTC. Translation: CATRGNEQFF.

This rearrangement joins TRBV15 to TRBJ1-2, with 9 bases matching TRBD1. V dropped 3 bases and J dropped 6; count of bases not matched to a gene: 8. From germline, CDR1 is LNHNV and CDR2 YYDKDF (reference sequence). The CDR3 consists of 15 residues. CDR3 region: CATSRDRGGADGYTF. The CDR3 DNA reads as TGTGCCACCAGCAGGGACAGGGGCGGAGCCGATGGCTACACCTTC.